Listed below are T cell receptor beta chains from one sample, sequenced in a study of blood T cell repertoires in COVID-19. Method: immunoSEQ multiplex PCR; TCRdb's copy keeps in-frame clones and lacks some. The table has some 180,000 clones, roughly 80% seen once. Material: peripheral blood. Receptors originate from an older woman with COVID-19, enrolled during active disease. The CDR3 runs from the conserved cysteine through the conserved F or W. D genes are given only for firm matches. Rows may omit the clone size; those that give it use once, few, many or a size class.

TRBD2 TRBJ2-7 TRBV2 . TGTGCCAGCACTTCAGGGAGGGGCGGGACTAGCGGGAGGCAGTACTTC CASTSGRGGTSGRQYF
. TRBJ1-3 TRBV28 . TGTGCCAGCAGTATCCCTGGACAGCATCCCTCTGGAAACACCATATATTTT CASSIPGQHPSGNTIYF
TRBD1 TRBJ2-2 TRBV9 . TGTGCCAGCAGCGTGTCTGGACAGGGGGCCAGTTCCGGGGAGCTGTTTTTT CASSVSGQGASSGELFF
TRBD2 TRBJ2-7 TRBV15 . TGTGCCACCAGCCGCCGGGGGGGGAGGTCAGAGCAGTACTTC CATSRRGGRSEQYF
. TRBJ2-2 TRBV6-5 . TGTGCCAGCAAGAGTGGCACCGGGGAGCTGTTTTTT CASKSGTGELFF
TRBD1 TRBJ1-1 TRBV19 . TGTGCCAGTAGGCCGACAGGGGCTCTTGGAGCTTTCTTT CASRPTGALGAFF
. TRBJ1-1 TRBV27 . TGTGCCAGCAGGGTGGGGGGATCAGGGAACACTGAAGCTTTCTTT CASRVGGSGNTEAFF
TRBD2 TRBJ2-3 TRBV3-1/TRBV3-2 . TGTGCCAGCAGCCCCCTGCCAGTACGTCGCGGGGGGCCTAGCACAGATACGCAGTATTTT CASSPLPVRRGGPSTDTQYF
TRBD1 TRBJ1-5 TRBV2 . TGTGCCAGCAGTGCCAGGGGGCGAGATCAGCCCCAGCATTTT CASSARGRDQPQHF
TRBD1 TRBJ1-4 TRBV25-1 . TGTGCCAGCAGTCCTCAGGGGGCAACTAATGAAAAACTGTTTTTT CASSPQGATNEKLFF
TRBD1 TRBJ1-6 TRBV3-1/TRBV3-2 once TGTGCCAGCAGCCAGCCTGGGACAGGGGACTCACCCCTCCACTTT CASSQPGTGDSPLHF
TRBD1 TRBJ2-7 TRBV30 . TGTGCCTGGACCCGGACAGGGAGCACCTACGAGCAGTACTTC CAWTRTGSTYEQYF
. TRBJ2-3 TRBV12-5 . TGTGCTAGTGGTTTCGGCAGGGTACCTTCGGATACGCAGTATTTT CASGFGRVPSDTQYF
. TRBJ2-7 TRBV14 . TGTGCCAGCAGCCAAGGGCCGGGAAGCTCCTACGAGCAGTACTTC CASSQGPGSSYEQYF
. TRBJ1-6 TRBV14 few TGTGCCAGCAGCCAAGAAGAGATAACTGCTTCACCCCTCCACTTT CASSQEEITASPLHF
. TRBJ1-2 TRBV7-9 . TGTGCCAGCAGCTTTGTTGAAGGCACGCGGGGCTACACCTTC CASSFVEGTRGYTF
. TRBJ1-1 TRBV19 . TGTGCCAGTAGTATTCGGGAGACTGAAGCTTTCTTT CASSIRETEAFF
. TRBJ2-2 TRBV12-3/TRBV12-4 . TGTGCCAGCAGTTTAGGTCCCGCCGGGGAGCTGTTTTTT CASSLGPAGELFF
TRBD2 TRBJ2-3 TRBV19 . TGTGCCAGTAGTATAGGTCGCCTAGCGGGAGCATTACTTAGCACAGATACGCAGTATTTT CASSIGRLAGALLSTDTQYF
TRBD2 TRBJ2-3 TRBV6-6 . TGTGCCAGCAGTCGGACTAGCGGTGCTAGCACAGATACGCAGTATTTT CASSRTSGASTDTQYF
. TRBJ2-1 TRBV28 . TGTGCCAGCAGTTTAAGCAGGTATAATGAGCAGTTCTTC CASSLSRYNEQFF
. TRBJ1-1 TRBV5-1 . TGCGCCAGCAGCTTGGTCAGTTACACTGAAGCTTTCTTT CASSLVSYTEAFF
TRBD2 TRBJ2-2 TRBV3-1/TRBV3-2 . TGTGCCAGCAGCCAAGGACTAGCGGGGGGTAGTAGCACCGGGGAGCTGTTTTTT CASSQGLAGGSSTGELFF
. TRBJ2-3 TRBV28 many TGTGCCAGCAGTTTAACCCTAGACCCCACAGATACGCAGTATTTT CASSLTLDPTDTQYF
. TRBJ1-1 TRBV5-1 . TGCGCCAGCAGCTCCAGGGTATCTGACACTGAAGCTTTCTTT CASSSRVSDTEAFF
. TRBJ1-1 TRBV6-6 . TGTGCCAGCAGTCTACCCGACGGGGAGAAGGCTTTCTTT CASSLPDGEKAFF
. TRBJ1-2 TRBV3-1/TRBV3-2 . TGTGCCAGCAGCCAAGGAGACGACAGAAGCAGCTATGGCTACACCTTC CASSQGDDRSSYGYTF
. TRBJ1-4 TRBV7-9 . TGTGCCAGCAGCTTAGGACGGGTGCCAACTAATGAAAAACTGTTTTTT CASSLGRVPTNEKLFF
. TRBJ1-4 TRBV29-1 once TGCAGCGCGCGGGACTATAATGAAAAACTGTTTTTT CSARDYNEKLFF
TRBD2 TRBJ2-3 TRBV30 . TGTGCCTCCCCGGGGGGGTCCACAGATACGCAGTATTTT CASPGGSTDTQYF
TRBD1 TRBJ1-2 TRBV6-6 . TGTGCCAGCAGTTATCCTCCGGACAGGGACTATGGCTACACCTTC CASSYPPDRDYGYTF
. TRBJ1-3 TRBV7-9 . TGTGCCAGCAGCTCCGTCCCGGGAAACACCATATATTTT CASSSVPGNTIYF
TRBD1 TRBJ2-5 TRBV6-5 few TGTGCCAGCAGTTCCCCGGGACAGGGGGGAAAGACCCAGTACTTC CASSSPGQGGKTQYF
TRBD2 TRBJ2-1 TRBV27 . TGTGCCAGCAGTCGGCGGGAGAGGAGTCCCTACAATGAGCAGTTCTTC CASSRRERSPYNEQFF
. TRBJ1-1 TRBV7-9 . TGTGCCAGCGGGATAACAGGCTCCGGAGAAGCTTTCTTT CASGITGSGEAFF
. TRBJ1-2 TRBV27 . TGTGCCAGCAGTCCTTTACAGGTCCCTTATGGCTACACCTTC CASSPLQVPYGYTF
TRBD1 TRBJ1-1 TRBV11-2 . TGTGCCAGCAGCCTCCATCCCGGGACAGCGAACACTGAAGCTTTCTTT CASSLHPGTANTEAFF
TRBD1 TRBJ1-2 TRBV5-6 . TGTGCCAGCAGCACCGGCCGGGACAGGGATTATGGCTACACCTTC CASSTGRDRDYGYTF
TRBD1 TRBJ2-3 TRBV18 . TGTGCCAGCTCACTGACAGGGGGCTGGATCACAGATACGCAGTATTTT CASSLTGGWITDTQYF
TRBD1 TRBJ2-3 TRBV10-3 . TGTGCCATCAGCGAGGGACAGGACACAGATACGCAGTATTTT CAISEGQDTDTQYF
. TRBJ1-5 TRBV27 . TGTGCCAGCAGTGGCAGGGCAAACAATCAGCCCCAGCATTTT CASSGRANNQPQHF
. TRBJ2-1 TRBV14 . TGTGCCAGCAGCCAAGGTCTGCGGGCGAACAATGAGCAGTTCTTC CASSQGLRANNEQFF
TRBD1 TRBJ1-1 TRBV9 . TGTGCCAGCAGCGTGGCCGGGACAGACGGGGCTGAAGCTTTCTTT CASSVAGTDGAEAFF
TRBD2 TRBJ2-1 TRBV27 . TGTGCCAGCAGTGGTGGTACGTTGGCTAGCGGGAGAATGGATGAGCAGTTCTTC CASSGGTLASGRMDEQFF
TRBD2 TRBJ2-7 TRBV30 once TGTGCCTGGACAGGGAGGGCCGGATACGAGCAGTACTTC CAWTGRAGYEQYF
TRBD2 TRBJ2-7 TRBV6-2/TRBV6-3 . TGTGCCAGCAGTTACTCGTTGAAGATAGCGGGAGACACCTCCTACGAGCAGTACTTC CASSYSLKIAGDTSYEQYF
. TRBJ1-6 TRBV19 . TGTGCCAGTAGCCGCAGGGAGGGGGATTCACCCCTCCACTTT CASSRREGDSPLHF
TRBD1 TRBJ2-7 TRBV15 few TGTGCCACCAGCAGAGCTTCGGTGACAGGGGGATCCTACGAGCAGTACTTC CATSRASVTGGSYEQYF
. TRBJ2-7 TRBV18 . TGTGCCAGCTCACCGACAGGTAGCGAGCAGTACTTC CASSPTGSEQYF
TRBD1 TRBJ2-3 TRBV5-1 . TGCGCCAGCAGCCTCGTAGACAGGGACACAGATACGCAGTATTTT CASSLVDRDTDTQYF
. TRBJ2-6 TRBV28 . TGTGCCAGCAGTTTTTCTCGACGGAGCCCTGGGGCCAACGTCCTGACTTTC CASSFSRRSPGANVLTF
TRBD1 TRBJ2-1 TRBV13 . TGTGCCAGCGAACGAGACGGTCCAGGGGGAACCTACAATGAGCAGTTCTTC CASERDGPGGTYNEQFF